This T cell receptor beta chain was retrieved from a study of CD8+ T cells in alopecia areata. Whole-study findings and limits: TCRs were shared less clearly across patients than in mice, possibly for HLA-related reasons. The study found higher clonality in lesional than normal scalp, especially in alopecia totalis/universalis.

V dropped 2 bases and J dropped 5 bases, with 10 bases sitting between them. Germline V gives CDR1 SGDLS, CDR2 YYNGEE. This CDR3 has 13 residues. TCR sequencing used cDNA made by reverse transcription of extracted RNA. This table comes from immunoSEQ multiplex PCR, and its TCRdb copy is limited to in-frame clones, with some not included. This sample yields about 200,000 clones, of which roughly 57% are seen a single time; approximately 0.45% belongs to the top ten. CD4+ and CD8+ T cells were sorted from PBMCs. This clone was seen more than once but under ten times. The antigen remains unidentified. The chain joins TRBV9 to TRBJ2-5; D is possibly TRBD2 (5 bases). The material sequenced was CD4+ T cells sorted from blood, taken at week 0. The clonotype was recovered from a human donor with alopecia areata. The CDR3 DNA follows: TGTGCCAGCAGCGTCGATAGAGGGGAGACCCAGTACTTC. This codes for CASSVDRGETQYF.